This T cell receptor beta chain was identified in a study of kidney transplant recipient with SARS-CoV-2 infection. TCRdb re-called the reads with MiXCR, one entry per CDR3 protein. The table includes about 250,000 distinct CDR3 sequences, roughly 26% detected once. CDR3 length: 16 amino acids. Germline assignment: CDR1 GTSNPN and CDR2 SVGIG (reference sequence). Trimming stripped 5 bases from V and 4 bases from J, with 23 bases between. In its sample, this clonotype was seen many times. The chain couples TRBV30 to TRBJ1-2; D gene unclear. Sequenced here: a blood sample, sampled at baseline and on roughly day 110 from a kidney transplant recipient. This sequence was found in a young adult male patient who had COVID-19 and was a kidney transplant recipient. The T cells may come from the graft donor. CDR3 in DNA: TGTGCCTGGTATAGAAAGCGTTATAGAAAGACCTATGGCTACACCTTC. Its protein is CAWYRKRYRKTYGYTF.